The clone carrying this T cell receptor beta chain was seen many times. Its antigen is as yet unknown. The protocol attached unique molecular identifiers to individual cDNA molecules. TCRdb re-called the 5' RACE reads with MiXCR, one entry per CDR3 protein. The sample consists of tens of thousands of distinct CDR3 sequences, approximately 11% of them appearing once. This sample was included in a study of early T cells in non-severe SARS-CoV-2 infection. Study-wide background: Chains were unpaired, as sequencing was done on bulk RNA from unsorted whole blood. Study conclusions and caveats: VDJdb-based matching was biased toward anti-spike CD8 responses and missed private and CD4 specificities.

Germline V gene sequence: CDR1 SGHTA, CDR2 FQGNSA. Trimming took 1 base from V and 0 from J, leaving 11 bases between them. This CDR3 spans 16 amino acids. This clonotype was sampled from an adult who was a healthcare worker with PCR-confirmed SARS-CoV-2 infection or an uninfected control (not recorded which). V and J are TRBV7-2 and TRBJ2-3, with D maybe TRBD2 (6 bases). The sequenced sample was whole blood, obtained at baseline. Here the CDR3 reads CASSLDGGTSTDTQYF. CDR3 coding DNA: TGTGCCAGCAGCTTAGATGGCGGGACTAGCACAGATACGCAGTATTTT.